What follows is one T cell receptor beta chain and its context. Its target is unknown. This entry belongs to a study of OX40 agonist ivuxolimab in advanced cancers. As for the study in general: Patients received ivuxolimab, an agonistic anti-OX40 (CD134) antibody.

V lost 2 bases and J lost 8; bases outside the gene matches: 3. The CDR3 covers 13 residues. CDR1 and CDR2 (germline): LNHDA, SQIVND (reference sequence). Regarding the study as a whole: Those patients achieving a partial response at 0.1-3.0 mg/kg showed among the lowest clonal expansion. CD8+ T cells (on average) carried more expanded clones than CD4+ T cells. Low normalized T-cell clonal expansion was additionally recorded for some nonresponders.

TCRdb's table, derived via immunoSEQ multiplex PCR, lists solely in-frame clones and lacks some. This table has roughly 70,000 clones, around 86% appearing once. The chain links TRBV19 to TRBJ2-1, with 7 positions matching TRBD1. The source is an adult with an advanced solid tumor such as melanoma, head and neck, liver or kidney cancer. The sample in question was CD4+ or CD8+ T cells sorted from blood, obtained in a trial of the OX40 agonist ivuxolimab. The CDR3 sequence: CASSIRGPHEQFF. In DNA, the CDR3 is TGTGCCAGTAGTATAAGGGGGCCCCATGAGCAGTTCTTC.